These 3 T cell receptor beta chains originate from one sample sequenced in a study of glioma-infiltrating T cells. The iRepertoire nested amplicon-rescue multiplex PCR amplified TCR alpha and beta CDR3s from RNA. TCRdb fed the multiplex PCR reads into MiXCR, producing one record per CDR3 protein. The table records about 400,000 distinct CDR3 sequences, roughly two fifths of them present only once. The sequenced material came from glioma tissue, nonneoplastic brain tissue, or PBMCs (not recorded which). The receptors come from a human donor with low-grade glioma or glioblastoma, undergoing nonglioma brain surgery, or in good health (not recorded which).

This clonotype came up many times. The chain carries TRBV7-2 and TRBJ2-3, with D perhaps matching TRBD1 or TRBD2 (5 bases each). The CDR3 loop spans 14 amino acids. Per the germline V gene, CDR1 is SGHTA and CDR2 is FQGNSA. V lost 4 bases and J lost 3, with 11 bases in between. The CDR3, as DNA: TGTGCCAGCAGCTGGAGGTGGGGGACAGATACGCAGTATTTT. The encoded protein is CASSWRWGTDTQYF.

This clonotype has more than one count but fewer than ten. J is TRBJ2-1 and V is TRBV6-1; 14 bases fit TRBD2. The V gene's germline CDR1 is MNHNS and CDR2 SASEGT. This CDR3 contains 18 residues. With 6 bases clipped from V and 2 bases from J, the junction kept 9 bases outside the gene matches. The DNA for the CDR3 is TGTGCCAGCAGCACCGGGACTAGCGGGAGTCACGCCTACAATGAGCAGTTCTTC. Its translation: CASSTGTSGSHAYNEQFF.

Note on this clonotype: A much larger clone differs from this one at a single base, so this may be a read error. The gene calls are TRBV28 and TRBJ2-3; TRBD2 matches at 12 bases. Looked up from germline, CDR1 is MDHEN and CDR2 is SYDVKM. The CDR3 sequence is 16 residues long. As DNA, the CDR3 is TGTGCCAGCGGTTTGCTAGCGGGAGGGCGGCCAGATACGCAGTATTTT. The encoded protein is CASGLLAGGRPDTQYF.